Below, one T cell receptor (beta chain) is given with its context. Its antigen is as yet unknown. The entry originates in a study of monozygotic twins with inflammatory bowel disease. Overall study results and limits: TCRbeta inverse Simpson diversity was decreased in IBD patients versus healthy co-twins.

Whole blood without T cell sorting served as the source of isolated total RNA. Looked up from germline, CDR1 is SGHTA and CDR2 is FQGNSA. This CDR3 spans 14 amino acids. There were eight separate reactions per sample in which cDNA was made. PCR of TCRalpha and TCRbeta cDNA was nested, with two rounds of about 17 and 10 cycles. With the 5' RACE reads reprocessed, TCRdb shows one record per CDR3 protein and no DNA. The table counts approximately 420,000 distinct CDR3 sequences; under 3% lies in the top ten. The source of this sequence is a human donor with ulcerative colitis or Crohn's disease, or a healthy co-twin of an affected twin (not recorded which). The sequenced sample consisted of blood. The V call is TRBV7-2, the J call TRBJ2-2; the TCRdb D gene call, TRBD1, has no DNA to confirm it. The CDR3 spells CASSFPGNTGELFF.